One sample yielded the 24 T cell receptor beta chains listed below, sequenced in a study of blood T cells in healthy people across ages. It was with a sample-barcoded 5' primer and a J-beta primer mix that a second PCR of roughly 7 to 12 cycles was run. TCRdb re-called the 5' RACE reads with MiXCR, one entry per CDR3 protein. The data hold hundreds of thousands of distinct CDR3 sequences, with approximately 60% observed a single time. The source material was blood. The receptor source for this set is a man between 35 and 55 years old in good health.

The chain carries TRBV27 and TRBJ1-2; D not certain. In germline, CDR1 is MNHEY, CDR2 SMNVEV (reference sequence). The CDR3 contains 13 residues. V was shortened by 1 base and J by 2 bases, with 5 bases between the two germline ends. CDR3: CASSLFRNYGYTF. CDR3 DNA: TGTGCCAGCAGTTTATTCAGGAACTATGGCTACACCTTC.

The rearrangement joins TRBV20-1 to TRBJ1-2; 10 bases line up with TRBD1. The germline CDR1 and CDR2 sequences are DFQATT and SNEGSKA (reference sequence). V trimming: 6 bases; J trimming: 2 bases; junction bases outside the gene matches: 3. CDR3 length equals 13 residues. DNA of the CDR3: TGCAGTGCCTCGACAGGGGGCAACTATGGCTACACCTTC. Protein sequence: CSASTGGNYGYTF.

The genes are TRBV5-4 and TRBJ2-3; a weak D match, TRBD2 (5 bases). V dropped 4 bases and J dropped 6 bases, with 15 bases sitting between them. The V gene's germline CDR1 is SGHNT and CDR2 YYREEE (reference sequence). The CDR3 has 14 amino acids. The CDR3 reads CASSIGGRSDTQYF. The CDR3, as DNA: TGTGCCAGCAGCATTGGAGGACGGAGCGATACGCAGTATTTT.

The V gene is TRBV5-1, the J gene TRBJ2-5; D ambiguous. The DNA end is more similar to TRBJ2-7, so the J call may be wrong. The germline CDR1 and CDR2 sequences are SGHRS and YFSETQ. The CDR3 contains 14 residues. The CDR3 region is CASSLDYINYEQYF. CDR3 bases: TGCGCCAGCAGCTTGGATTACATAAACTACGAGCAGTACTTC.

The rearrangement joins TRBV10-3 to TRBJ2-1; D unclear. The V end was cut by 6 bases, the J end by 10 bases, with 10 bases between. The CDR3 contains 11 residues. Germline loops: CDR1 ENHRY, CDR2 SYGVKD. The CDR3 protein is CAISLAKEQFF. The CDR3, as DNA: TGTGCCATCAGCCTCGCGAAAGAGCAGTTCTTC.

In its sample, this clonotype was seen a few times. V gene TRBV29-1 combines with J gene TRBJ2-5; D may be TRBD1 (6 bases). The CDR3 loop spans 12 amino acids. Trimming took off 7 bases at V and 2 bases at J, with 11 bases between the two ends. From germline, CDR1 is SQVTM and CDR2 ANQGSEA. The CDR3 bases are TGCAGCGGGGGGCTACCGCAAGAGACCCAGTACTTC. Its protein product is CSGGLPQETQYF.

The chain uses TRBV25-1 and TRBJ2-7, with D uncertain. Trimming took 6 bases from V and 2 from J, leaving 8 bases between them. The germline V gene encodes CDR1 MGHDK and CDR2 SYGVNS. CDR3 length: 12 amino acids. CDR3 in DNA: TGTGCCAGCAGGATGACGGCCTACGAGCAGTACTTC. It is translated as CASRMTAYEQYF.

This CDR3 reads CASSRGGFREEQYF. The CDR3 nucleotides read TGTGCCAGCAGTAGGGGGGGTTTCAGAGAGGAGCAGTACTTC. This chain connects TRBV28 to TRBJ2-7; TRBD2 might be the D (7 bases). This CDR3 has 14 amino acids. The V gene lost 5 bases and the J gene lost 7 bases, with 18 bases spanning the gap. The germline V gene has CDR1 MDHEN and CDR2 SYDVKM.

This chain connects TRBV5-1 to TRBJ2-7; a possible D gene is TRBD2 (5 bases). Germline CDR1 reads SGHRS; CDR2 reads YFSETQ. The CDR3 totals 14 residues. V dropped 4 bases and J dropped 2 bases, with 13 bases sitting between them. The CDR3 sequence is CASSPPGNAYEQYF. The CDR3, as DNA: TGCGCCAGCAGCCCACCGGGGAATGCCTACGAGCAGTACTTC.

Only a few counts were recorded for this clonotype. The chain employs TRBV7-2 and TRBJ2-7; TRBD1 matches 9 bases. The J call is doubtful: the DNA matches TRBJ2-5 better. The germline V gene has CDR1 SGHTA and CDR2 FQGNSA. This CDR3 is built from 15 residues. CDR3 sequence (DNA): TGTGCCAGCCGGGACAGGGACTTAAACAAAGAGACCCAGTACTTC. It specifies CASRDRDLNKETQYF.

This sequence joins TRBV10-3 and TRBJ2-1, with TRBD1 as a possible D gene (5 bases). V gave up 0 bases and J gave up 0 bases, with 15 bases separating them. This CDR3 has 18 residues. CDR1 and CDR2 (germline): ENHRY, SYGVKD. This CDR3 reads CAISESLWGAPSYNEQFF. DNA for the CDR3: TGTGCCATCAGTGAGTCTTTATGGGGCGCCCCCTCCTACAATGAGCAGTTCTTC.

There are a few counts of this clonotype. The chain is built from TRBV4-3 and TRBJ2-5; D is undetermined. The CDR3 is 13 residues long. Deletions cut 0 bases from V and 11 bases from J, with 13 bases between. Germline V gene lookup returns CDR1 LGHNA and CDR2 YSLEER. The CDR3 DNA sequence: TGCGCCAGCAGCCAAGAGAAAGCGTATGGGCAGTACTTC. Translated: CASSQEKAYGQYF.

The chain couples TRBV4-3 to TRBJ1-2; perhaps TRBD1 as D (5 bases). Germline lookup yields CDR1 LGHNA and CDR2 YSLEER. Deletions cut 5 bases from V and 6 bases from J, with 13 bases between. The CDR3 runs to 13 residues. The chain's CDR3 is CASSKTEENGYTF. The CDR3 bases are TGCGCCAGCAGCAAGACAGAGGAAAATGGCTACACCTTC.

The V call is TRBV12-3 or TRBV12-4, the J call TRBJ2-6; no clear D gene. The CDR3 is made up of 18 amino acids. With 5 bases removed from V and 2 bases from J, the gap between germline ends came to 19 bases. The CDR3 sequence: CASSPTPFPGPGANVLTF. For the CDR3, the DNA is TGTGCCAGCAGTCCAACACCGTTCCCCGGACCTGGGGCCAACGTCCTGACTTTC.

The sample holds a few counts of this clonotype. The chain has TRBV20-1 and TRBJ2-7; D not certain. The CDR3 covers 12 residues. Germline V gene sequence: CDR1 DFQATT, CDR2 SNEGSKA (reference sequence). V was cut by 6 bases and J by 6 bases, with 15 bases left in between. CDR3 amino acids: CSARRRYLEQYF. The CDR3 DNA is TGCAGTGCGAGGCGTCGGTACCTCGAGCAGTACTTC.

This chain links TRBV20-1 with TRBJ1-1, with D possibly matching TRBD1 (5 bases). The CDR3 length is 16 residues. CDR1 and CDR2 from the germline V gene are DFQATT and SNEGSKA (reference sequence). Trimming cost V 1 base and J 7 bases, with 22 bases left between them. The CDR3 sequence: CSARGGGGMMKGEAFF. CDR3 nucleotides: TGCAGTGCTAGAGGTGGGGGTGGGATGATGAAGGGTGAAGCTTTCTTT.

This rearrangement joins TRBV28 to TRBJ2-5, with TRBD2 identical over 11 bases. Per germline, CDR1 MDHEN and CDR2 SYDVKM. The CDR3 totals 15 residues. J gave up 4 bases and V 6 bases, and 7 bases lay outside the gene matches. The CDR3 here is CASSLAGGPGETQYF. As DNA, the CDR3 is TGTGCCAGCAGCTTAGCGGGAGGGCCTGGAGAGACCCAGTACTTC. Full variable domain (outside the CDR3, taken from reference TRBV28 and TRBJ2-5): DVKVTQSSRYLVKRTGEKVFLECVQDMDHENMFWYRQDPGLGLRLIYFSYDVKMKEKGDIPEGYSVSREKKERFSLILESASTNQTSMYLCASSLAGGPGETQYFGPGTRLLVL.

Notes on this clonotype: With a much larger clone just one base away, this may be a read error. The CDR3 is CAASMDSTDTQYF. The CDR3 DNA is TGTGCCGCCAGTATGGACAGCACAGATACGCAGTATTTT. The V gene is TRBV15, the J gene TRBJ2-3, with unresolved D. The germline V gene encodes CDR1 LNHNV and CDR2 YYDKDF (reference sequence). The CDR3 is 13 amino acids.

This clonotype was found a few times. The rearrangement uses TRBV6-5 and TRBJ2-7; 11 bases line up with TRBD1. The CDR3 is 16 amino acids. The ends lost 7 bases at V and 4 bases at J; junction bases unmatched: 12. Germline values: CDR1 MNHEY, CDR2 SVGAGI. CDR3 nucleotides: TGTGCCAGCAACCCGGACCGGGGACAGGGGGATTACGAGCAGTACTTC. It yields the protein CASNPDRGQGDYEQYF.

The table lists this clonotype with a few counts. This chain connects TRBV7-8 to TRBJ2-7; TRBD2 agrees at 7 bases. The germline CDR1 and CDR2 sequences are SGHVS and FQNEAQ. V was pared by 0 bases and J by 2 bases, with 4 bases of the junction left unmatched. The CDR3 runs 15 residues. The CDR3 DNA is TGTGCCAGCAGCTTAGCAAGGGAGGGGCCCTACGAGCAGTACTTC. Translation gives CASSLAREGPYEQYF.

This clonotype came up a few times. V and J are TRBV9 and TRBJ2-7; 8 nucleotides match TRBD2. The DNA end is more similar to TRBJ2-5, so the J call may be wrong. Germline V gives CDR1 SGDLS, CDR2 YYNGEE. This CDR3 comprises 12 residues. The CDR3 loop is CASSTGLATQYF. CDR3 in DNA: TGTGCCAGCAGCACTGGACTAGCGACCCAGTACTTC.

The genes are TRBV28 and TRBJ2-1, with D hard to call. Germline V gene data show CDR1 as MDHEN and CDR2 as SYDVKM. V was pared by 6 bases and J by 0 bases, with 3 bases between. The CDR3 runs to 12 residues. DNA of the CDR3: TGTGCCAGCAGGCCCTCCTACAATGAGCAGTTCTTC. It is translated as CASRPSYNEQFF.

To note about this clonotype: The junction and the germline gene differ at one end; a read error may be behind it. The chain employs TRBV27 and TRBJ1-2; 7 nucleotides match TRBD1. CDR1 and CDR2 from the germline V gene are MNHEY and SMNVEV (reference sequence). CDR3 length equals 15 residues. CDR3 sequence reads: CASGFHRGLSYGYTF. Written as DNA, the CDR3 is TGTGCCAGCGGTTTCCACAGGGGCCTTTCCTATGGCTACACCTTC.

This chain uses TRBV4-3 with TRBJ1-2; the D is unclear. The CDR3 is 13 residues long. The germline V gene has CDR1 LGHNA and CDR2 YSLEER. Trimming stripped 2 bases from V and 6 bases from J, with 10 bases between. For the CDR3, the DNA is TGCGCCAGCAGCCAACACGGTGTGGATGGCTACACCTTC. Translated: CASSQHGVDGYTF.